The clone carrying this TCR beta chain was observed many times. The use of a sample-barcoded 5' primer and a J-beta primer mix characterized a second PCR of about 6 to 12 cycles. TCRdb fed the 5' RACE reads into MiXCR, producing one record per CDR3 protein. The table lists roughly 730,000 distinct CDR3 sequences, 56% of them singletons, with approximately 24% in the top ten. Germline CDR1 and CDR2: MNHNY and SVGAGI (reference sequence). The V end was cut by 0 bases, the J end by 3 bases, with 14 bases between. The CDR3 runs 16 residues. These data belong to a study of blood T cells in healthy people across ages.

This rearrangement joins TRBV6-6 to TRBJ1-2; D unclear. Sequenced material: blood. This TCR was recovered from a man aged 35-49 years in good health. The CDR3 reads CASSYSGDGTYYGYTF. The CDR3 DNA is TGTGCCAGCAGTTACTCCGGAGACGGAACATACTATGGCTACACCTTC.